The T cell receptor beta chain under discussion was sequenced for a study of cytomegalovirus exposure and HLA in healthy donors. Trimming stripped 4 bases from V and 3 bases from J, with 16 bases between. The CDR3 consists of 16 residues. CDR1 is SGHDT and CDR2 is YYEEEE in the germline V gene. Whole-study findings and limits: DRB1 had the most TCR associations and HLA-C the fewest, a later analysis found, with rates varying by HLA locus. Earlier findings revealed that most TCR beta V segments proved productive either about 87% or about 30% of the time. In a later analysis, CMV-associated beta chains were mostly HLA-associated, it appeared. In a later analysis, a missense DCLRE1C variant was linked to TCR beta V- and J-gene trimming.

60 Vbeta and 13 Jbeta primers were used in PCR. The table came from immunoSEQ multiplex PCR; TCRdb's copy has only in-frame clones and leaves some out. The data show over 130,000 clones, 76% seen once. Concerning this clone: Its antigen is unknown.

The source material was PBMCs. The TCR was taken from a middle-aged man in good health and CMV-seronegative. The chain joins TRBV5-6 to TRBJ2-2; D unclear. The CDR3 is CASSLATWSDTGELFF. DNA for the CDR3: TGTGCCAGCAGCCTGGCAACTTGGTCGGACACCGGGGAGCTGTTTTTT.